One T cell receptor (beta chain) is described in this entry. This specimen belongs to a study of blood T cells in healthy people across ages. This CDR3 is 12 amino acids long. Germline V gives CDR1 SQVTM, CDR2 ANQGSEA. V trimming: 7 bases; J trimming: 5 bases; junction bases outside the gene matches: 7. The second PCR ran about 6 to 12 cycles with a sample-barcoded 5' primer and J-beta primers. MiXCR, run by TCRdb on the 5' RACE reads, gives a single entry per CDR3 protein. The sample has approximately 800,000 distinct CDR3 sequences, around a quarter seen once. These same data were also listed under a study on T cells of mothers and their children.

The chain links TRBV29-1 to TRBJ2-5; 7 bases line up with TRBD2. The sample consisted of blood. This sequence was found in a boy younger than 18 in good health. The CDR3 sequence is CSAYGGSETQYF. The CDR3 DNA follows: TGCAGCGCCTACGGGGGGTCGGAGACCCAGTACTTC. The whole variable domain, remainder taken from reference TRBV29-1 and TRBJ2-5, is SAVISQKPSRDICQRGTSLTIQCQVDSQVTMMFWYRQQPGQSLTLIATANQGSEATYESGFVIDKFPISRPNLTFSTLTVSNMSPEDSSIYLCSAYGGSETQYFGPGTRLLVL.